This T cell receptor beta chain was observed in a study of post-analysis software for immune sequencing data. Study information: Included courses were relapsing-remitting and secondary progressive multiple sclerosis; progressive-relapsing multiple sclerosis was also included.

A word on this clonotype: Its antigen is currently unknown.

General observations from the study: Controls had lower frequencies than patients of about five TRBV segments, which included TRBV5-6, TRBV5-1 and TRBV20-1. Versus controls, multiple sclerosis patients showed significantly lower diversity (normalized Chao1). F measure grouped same-batch samples tightly together.

Presence of unique molecular identifiers characterized the TCR beta cDNA libraries. TCRdb re-analysed the PCR reads in MiXCR, keeping a single row per CDR3 protein. The sample carries 740,000 or so distinct CDR3 sequences, approximately 57% recorded once. Germline loops: CDR1 SGHTA, CDR2 FQGTGA. With 7 bases removed from V and 1 base from J, the gap between germline ends came to 12 bases. The CDR3 totals 14 residues. This rearrangement joins TRBV7-3 to TRBJ2-3; D is ambiguous. Source material: blood. This receptor was identified in a girl aged 5-17 years with multiple sclerosis. CDR3 sequence reads: CASKGYGRTDTQYF. The CDR3 DNA is TGTGCCAGCAAGGGCTACGGACGCACAGATACGCAGTATTTT.